These T cell receptor beta chains were read from a single sample in a study of T cells after posttransplantation cyclophosphamide. Some clones are missing from TCRdb's copy, which holds only in-frame ones; the method was immunoSEQ multiplex PCR. This sample has about 12,000 clones, each found more than once. The sample was PBMCs. These receptors all stem from a woman aged 40 to 49 in good health, CMV-negative, and a related stem cell transplant donor. Each CDR3 is given with its conserved first and last residue. D genes are given only for firm matches. Clone size is given for some rows only: seen once, a few or many times, or a class if the clone is expanded.

clone_size,v_call,d_call,j_call,cdr3_aa,cdr3_nt
many,TRBV19,-,TRBJ2-7,CASKSGEGDGSYEQYF,TGTGCCAGTAAGAGTGGAGAGGGGGATGGCTCCTACGAGCAGTACTTC
many,TRBV7-6,-,TRBJ1-1,CASSLLGDTEAFF,TGTGCCAGCAGCTTACTAGGGGACACTGAAGCTTTCTTT
many,TRBV5-4,TRBD1,TRBJ2-3,CASSAGTGSVTDTQYF,TGTGCCAGCAGCGCCGGGACAGGGTCGGTGACAGATACGCAGTATTTT
medium-sized,TRBV6-6,-,TRBJ1-3,CASSYGRGSGNTIYF,TGTGCCAGCAGTTACGGTAGAGGGTCTGGAAACACCATATATTTT
-,TRBV12-3/TRBV12-4,-,TRBJ2-1,CASSLNEGLEQFF,TGTGCCAGCAGTTTAAATGAGGGTCTTGAGCAGTTCTTC
few,TRBV28,-,TRBJ2-6,CASSSGFPSGANVLTF,TGTGCCAGCAGTTCCGGGTTTCCCTCTGGGGCCAACGTCCTGACTTTC
few,TRBV5-8,-,TRBJ2-5,CASSPGQRQETQYF,TGTGCCAGCAGCCCAGGACAGCGCCAAGAGACCCAGTACTTC
-,TRBV12-3/TRBV12-4,TRBD1,TRBJ2-7,CASRATGGAQQYF,TGTGCCAGCAGGGCGACAGGGGGGGCCCAGCAGTACTTC
many,TRBV6-2/TRBV6-3,-,TRBJ2-1,CASSYSGPGGYNEQFF,TGTGCCAGCAGTTACTCGGGGCCAGGCGGCTACAATGAGCAGTTCTTC
many,TRBV5-4,TRBD1,TRBJ2-7,CASSLRDRGAEQYF,TGTGCCAGCAGCTTGAGGGACAGGGGAGCCGAGCAGTACTTC
many,TRBV6-2/TRBV6-3,TRBD2,TRBJ2-1,CASSLDLAGGANEQFF,TGTGCCAGCAGCCTCGACCTAGCGGGAGGCGCCAATGAGCAGTTCTTC
many,TRBV7-2,-,TRBJ2-5,CASSLLRQETQYF,TGTGCCAGCAGCTTATTGCGCCAAGAGACCCAGTACTTC
many,TRBV27,-,TRBJ1-4,CASSPGRAGEKLFF,TGTGCCAGCTCCCCTGGGCGGGCGGGGGAAAAACTGTTTTTT
many,TRBV19,-,TRBJ2-7,CASSRRDRSYEQYF,TGTGCCAGTAGTAGGAGAGACAGGTCCTACGAGCAGTACTTC
many,TRBV6-1,-,TRBJ1-6,CASSEGYANSPLHF,TGTGCCAGCAGTGAAGGGTACGCGAATTCACCCCTCCACTTT
many,TRBV4-2,TRBD2,TRBJ2-7,CASSQVGGSRTSGVFYEQYF,TGTGCCAGCAGCCAAGTGGGTGGATCGCGGACTAGCGGGGTTTTCTACGAGCAGTACTTC
many,TRBV6-2/TRBV6-3,TRBD2,TRBJ2-4,CASTATSGPNIQYF,TGTGCCAGCACCGCGACTAGCGGTCCCAACATTCAGTACTTC
many,TRBV6-5,TRBD1,TRBJ2-7,CASSLWTGSYEQYF,TGTGCCAGCAGTCTTTGGACAGGGTCCTACGAGCAGTACTTC
many,TRBV5-6,-,TRBJ2-3,CASSYRRWGGSSTDTQYF,TGTGCCAGCAGCTATAGGCGGTGGGGGGGCTCTAGCACAGATACGCAGTATTTT
-,TRBV11-3,-,TRBJ2-5,CASSLRREGTRETQYF,TGTGCCAGCAGCTTAAGGCGGGAAGGAACAAGGGAGACCCAGTACTTC
many,TRBV5-6,TRBD1,TRBJ1-2,CASSLGQGGGYTF,TGTGCCAGCAGCCTCGGACAGGGGGGTGGCTACACCTTC
many,TRBV6-1,TRBD1,TRBJ1-4,CASSGSSPTGGYEKLFF,TGTGCCAGCAGTGGATCTTCGCCCACAGGGGGCTATGAAAAACTGTTTTTT
many,TRBV4-2,-,TRBJ2-7,CASSQGQDSSYEQYF,TGTGCCAGCAGCCAAGGGCAGGATAGCTCCTACGAGCAGTACTTC
many,TRBV19,TRBD1,TRBJ1-1,CASMPSSRGQLVAFF,TGTGCCAGTATGCCCTCGTCGAGGGGGCAATTAGTGGCTTTCTTT
many,TRBV12-3/TRBV12-4,-,TRBJ2-3,CASSLAGPRTDTQYF,TGTGCCAGCAGTTTAGCGGGCCCCAGGACAGATACGCAGTATTTT
few,TRBV5-1,TRBD2,TRBJ2-7,CASSLEAGGIYEQYF,TGCGCCAGCAGCTTGGAGGCGGGGGGTATCTACGAGCAGTACTTC
many,TRBV19,TRBD1,TRBJ1-1,CASTPYGTGTTNTEAFF,TGTGCCAGTACCCCCTATGGGACAGGGACCACGAACACTGAAGCTTTCTTT
many,TRBV12-3/TRBV12-4,-,TRBJ1-2,CASNPGTSNYGYTF,TGTGCCAGCAACCCAGGGACTAGTAACTATGGCTACACCTTC
many,TRBV7-8,TRBD1,TRBJ2-1,CASSPGQGAFEQFF,TGTGCCAGCAGCCCGGGACAGGGGGCGTTTGAGCAGTTCTTC
many,TRBV6-2/TRBV6-3,TRBD1,TRBJ2-1,CASSSNTGGNEQFF,TGTGCCAGCAGTTCCAATACAGGGGGCAATGAGCAGTTCTTC
many,TRBV7-2,TRBD1,TRBJ2-2,CASSLGQGAAGELFF,TGTGCCAGCAGCTTGGGACAGGGGGCGGCCGGGGAGCTGTTTTTT
many,TRBV7-9,TRBD2,TRBJ2-7,CASRREGSRYEQYF,TGTGCCAGCAGGCGGGAGGGCAGCCGCTACGAGCAGTACTTC
many,TRBV4-3,TRBD2,TRBJ2-1,CASSLSPTSGRINEQFF,TGCGCCAGCAGCCTCTCACCGACTAGCGGGAGAATCAATGAGCAGTTCTTC
many,TRBV5-1,-,TRBJ1-6,CASSRQELSSYNSPLHF,TGCGCCAGCAGCCGACAGGAACTTAGCTCCTATAATTCACCCCTCCACTTT
many,TRBV6-2/TRBV6-3,-,TRBJ1-4,CASRLPGHKNEKLFF,TGTGCCAGCAGATTACCGGGACACAAGAATGAAAAACTGTTTTTT
many,TRBV7-2,TRBD1,TRBJ1-1,CASSPRTGGFYTEAFF,TGTGCCAGCAGCCCCCGGACAGGGGGCTTTTACACTGAAGCTTTCTTT
many,TRBV7-2,TRBD2,TRBJ2-1,CASSLRLAGPSYNEQFF,TGTGCCAGCAGCTTAAGGCTAGCGGGACCCTCCTACAATGAGCAGTTCTTC
medium-sized,TRBV18,-,TRBJ1-2,CASSLQNYGYTF,TGTGCCAGCTCACTTCAGAACTATGGCTACACCTTC
many,TRBV9,TRBD1,TRBJ1-4,CASSATGQAQRGLFF,TGTGCCAGCAGCGCGACAGGACAGGCCCAGAGGGGACTGTTTTTT
few,TRBV12-3/TRBV12-4,TRBD1,TRBJ2-2,CASRAGAGGRTGELFF,TGTGCCAGCCGGGCAGGAGCAGGGGGCCGCACCGGGGAGCTGTTTTTT
-,TRBV4-1,-,TRBJ2-4,CASSQEERGVKNIQYF,TGCGCCAGCAGCCAAGAGGAGCGAGGGGTGAAAAACATTCAGTACTTC
many,TRBV19,TRBD2,TRBJ2-2,CASSMNRKVPGTSSPGELFF,TGTGCCAGTAGTATGAATAGGAAGGTTCCCGGGACTAGCTCCCCCGGGGAGCTGTTTTTT
few,TRBV7-9,-,TRBJ1-1,CASSSTLGTEAFF,TGTGCCAGCAGCTCGACCCTCGGGACTGAAGCTTTCTTT
many,TRBV29-1,-,TRBJ2-7,CSVGHGGEQYF,TGCAGCGTTGGTCATGGCGGCGAGCAGTACTTC
-,TRBV25-1,TRBD2,TRBJ2-1,CASSEFSGGRHNEQFF,TGTGCCAGCAGTGAATTCTCTGGCGGGAGGCACAATGAGCAGTTCTTC
many,TRBV5-1,TRBD1,TRBJ1-2,CASSSGRDSHGYTF,TGCGCCAGCAGCTCCGGCCGGGACAGCCACGGCTACACCTTC
many,TRBV6-1,-,TRBJ1-2,CASRENKGLDGYTF,TGTGCCAGCAGGGAAAACAAGGGACTCGATGGCTACACCTTC
many,TRBV11-2,TRBD2,TRBJ2-7,CASSLALAGNGEQYF,TGTGCCAGCAGCTTAGCCCTAGCGGGTAACGGCGAGCAGTACTTC
many,TRBV18,-,TRBJ1-1,CASSPTTYETEAFF,TGTGCCAGCTCCCCTACCACGTACGAGACTGAAGCTTTCTTT
many,TRBV4-2,-,TRBJ1-5,CASSQEAGSNQPQHF,TGTGCCAGCAGCCAAGAGGCTGGTTCTAATCAGCCCCAGCATTTT
many,TRBV4-1,-,TRBJ2-7,CASSQDYDIEQYF,TGCGCCAGCAGCCAAGATTATGACATCGAGCAGTACTTC
many,TRBV11-2,-,TRBJ2-3,CASSLGGRGQNTDTQYF,TGTGCCAGCAGCTTAGGAGGTCGGGGACAAAACACAGATACGCAGTATTTT
many,TRBV18,TRBD2,TRBJ2-3,CASSTAGAGTDTQYF,TGTGCCAGCTCAACGGCGGGAGCTGGCACAGATACGCAGTATTTT
many,TRBV7-9,TRBD1,TRBJ1-3,CASSPTGTDTIYF,TGTGCCAGCAGTCCGACAGGGACGGACACCATATATTTT
many,TRBV10-1,TRBD2,TRBJ2-3,CASSGAGDTDTQYF,TGCGCCAGCTCAGGAGCGGGGGACACAGATACGCAGTATTTT